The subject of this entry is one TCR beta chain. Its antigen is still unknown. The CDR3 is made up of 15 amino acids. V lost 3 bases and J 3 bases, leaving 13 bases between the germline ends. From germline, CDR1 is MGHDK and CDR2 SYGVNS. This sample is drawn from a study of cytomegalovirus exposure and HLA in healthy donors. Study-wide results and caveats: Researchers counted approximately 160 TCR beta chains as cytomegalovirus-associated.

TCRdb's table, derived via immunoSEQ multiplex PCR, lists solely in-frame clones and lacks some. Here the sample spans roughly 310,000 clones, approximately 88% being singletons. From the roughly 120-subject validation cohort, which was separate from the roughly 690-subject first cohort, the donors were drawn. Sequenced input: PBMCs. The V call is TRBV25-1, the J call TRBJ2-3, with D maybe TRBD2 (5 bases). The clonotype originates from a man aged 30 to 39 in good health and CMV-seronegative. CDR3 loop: CASSDWRATTDTQYF. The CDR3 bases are TGTGCCAGCAGTGATTGGCGGGCAACGACAGATACGCAGTATTTT.